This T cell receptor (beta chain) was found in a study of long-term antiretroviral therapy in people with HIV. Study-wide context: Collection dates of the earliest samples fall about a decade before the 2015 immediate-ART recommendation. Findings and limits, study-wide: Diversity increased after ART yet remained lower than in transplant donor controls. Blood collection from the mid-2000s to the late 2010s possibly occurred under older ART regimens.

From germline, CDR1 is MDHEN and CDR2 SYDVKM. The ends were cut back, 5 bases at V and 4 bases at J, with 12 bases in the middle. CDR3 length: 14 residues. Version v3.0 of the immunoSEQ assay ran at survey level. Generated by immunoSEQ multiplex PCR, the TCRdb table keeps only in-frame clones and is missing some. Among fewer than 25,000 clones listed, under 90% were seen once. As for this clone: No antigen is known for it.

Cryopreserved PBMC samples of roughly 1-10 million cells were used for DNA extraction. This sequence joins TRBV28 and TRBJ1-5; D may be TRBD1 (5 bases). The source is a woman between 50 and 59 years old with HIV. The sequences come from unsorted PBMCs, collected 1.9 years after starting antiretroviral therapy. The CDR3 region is CASSDYRLNQPQHF. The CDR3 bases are TGTGCCAGCAGTGATTACAGGTTGAATCAGCCCCAGCATTTT. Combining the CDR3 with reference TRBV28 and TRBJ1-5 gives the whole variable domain DVKVTQSSRYLVKRTGEKVFLECVQDMDHENMFWYRQDPGLGLRLIYFSYDVKMKEKGDIPEGYSVSREKKERFSLILESASTNQTSMYLCASSDYRLNQPQHFGDGTRLSIL.